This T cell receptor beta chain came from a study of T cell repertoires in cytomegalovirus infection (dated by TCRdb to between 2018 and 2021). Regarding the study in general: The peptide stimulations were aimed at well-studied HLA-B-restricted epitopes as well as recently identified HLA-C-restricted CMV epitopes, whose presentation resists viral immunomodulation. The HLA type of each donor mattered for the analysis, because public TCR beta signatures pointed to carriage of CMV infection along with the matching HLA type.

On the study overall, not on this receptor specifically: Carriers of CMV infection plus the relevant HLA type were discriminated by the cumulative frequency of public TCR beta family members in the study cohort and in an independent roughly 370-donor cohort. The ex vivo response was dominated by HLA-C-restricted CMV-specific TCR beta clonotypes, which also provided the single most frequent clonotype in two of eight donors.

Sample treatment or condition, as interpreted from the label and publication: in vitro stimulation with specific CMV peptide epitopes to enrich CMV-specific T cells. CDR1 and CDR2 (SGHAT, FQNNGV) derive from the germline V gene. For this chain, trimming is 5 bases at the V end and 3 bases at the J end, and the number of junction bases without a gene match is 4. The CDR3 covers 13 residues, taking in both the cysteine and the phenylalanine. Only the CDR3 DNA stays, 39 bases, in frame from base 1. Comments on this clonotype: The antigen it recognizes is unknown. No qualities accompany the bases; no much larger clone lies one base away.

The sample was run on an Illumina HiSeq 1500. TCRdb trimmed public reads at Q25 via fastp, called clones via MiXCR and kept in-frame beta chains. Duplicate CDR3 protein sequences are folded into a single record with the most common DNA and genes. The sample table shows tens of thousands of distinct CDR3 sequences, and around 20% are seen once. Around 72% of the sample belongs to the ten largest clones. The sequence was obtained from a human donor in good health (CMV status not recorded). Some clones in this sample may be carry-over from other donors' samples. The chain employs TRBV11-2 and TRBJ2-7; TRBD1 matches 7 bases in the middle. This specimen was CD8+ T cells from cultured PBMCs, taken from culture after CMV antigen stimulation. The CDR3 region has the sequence CASSMGQNYEQYF. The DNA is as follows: TGTGCCAGCAGCATGGGACAGAACTACGAGCAGTACTTC.